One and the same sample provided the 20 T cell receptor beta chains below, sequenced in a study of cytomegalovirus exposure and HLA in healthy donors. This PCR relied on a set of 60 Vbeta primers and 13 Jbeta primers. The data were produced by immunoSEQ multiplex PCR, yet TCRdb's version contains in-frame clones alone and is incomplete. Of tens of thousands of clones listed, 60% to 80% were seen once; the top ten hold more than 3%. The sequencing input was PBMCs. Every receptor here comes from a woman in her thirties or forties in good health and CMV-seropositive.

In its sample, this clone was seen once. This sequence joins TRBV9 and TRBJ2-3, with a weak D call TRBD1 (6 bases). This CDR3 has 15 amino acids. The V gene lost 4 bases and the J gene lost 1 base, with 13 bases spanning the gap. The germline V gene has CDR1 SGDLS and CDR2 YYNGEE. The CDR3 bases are TGTGCCAGCAGCCCGTACAGGGCTGGCACAGATACGCAGTATTTT. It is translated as CASSPYRAGTDTQYF.

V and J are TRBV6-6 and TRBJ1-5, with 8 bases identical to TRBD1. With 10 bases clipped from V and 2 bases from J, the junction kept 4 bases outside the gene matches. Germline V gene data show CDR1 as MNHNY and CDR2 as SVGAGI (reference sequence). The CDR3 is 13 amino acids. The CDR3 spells CATTQGGNQPQHF. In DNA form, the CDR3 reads TGTGCCACCACACAGGGGGGCAATCAGCCCCAGCATTTT.

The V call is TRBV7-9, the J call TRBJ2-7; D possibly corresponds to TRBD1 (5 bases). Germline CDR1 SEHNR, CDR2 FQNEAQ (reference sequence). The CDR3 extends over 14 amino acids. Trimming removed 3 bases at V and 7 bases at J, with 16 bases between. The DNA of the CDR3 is TGTGCCAGCAGCTTTGAAGGGGCGAATCGAGAGCAGTACTTC. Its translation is CASSFEGANREQYF.

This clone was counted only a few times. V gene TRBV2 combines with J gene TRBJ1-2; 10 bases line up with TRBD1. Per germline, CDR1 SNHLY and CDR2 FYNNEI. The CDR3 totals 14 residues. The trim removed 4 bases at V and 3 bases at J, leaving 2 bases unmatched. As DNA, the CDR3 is TGTGCCAGCAGTGGACAGGGGGCCGACTATGGCTACACCTTC. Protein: CASSGQGADYGYTF.

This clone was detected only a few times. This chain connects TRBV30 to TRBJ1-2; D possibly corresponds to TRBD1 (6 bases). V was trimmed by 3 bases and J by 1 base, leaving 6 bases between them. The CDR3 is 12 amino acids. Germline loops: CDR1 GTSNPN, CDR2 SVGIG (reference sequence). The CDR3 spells CAWRQGNYGYTF. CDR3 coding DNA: TGTGCCTGGAGACAGGGTAACTATGGCTACACCTTC.

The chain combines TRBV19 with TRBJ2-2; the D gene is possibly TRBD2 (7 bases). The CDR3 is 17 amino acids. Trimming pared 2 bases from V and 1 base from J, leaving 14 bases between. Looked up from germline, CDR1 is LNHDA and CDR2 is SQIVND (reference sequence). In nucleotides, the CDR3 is TGTGCCAGTAGTATATCCGGGGGGCCTTTGAACACCGGGGAGCTGTTTTTT. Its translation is CASSISGGPLNTGELFF. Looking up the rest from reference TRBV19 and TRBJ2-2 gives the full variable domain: DGGITQSPKYLFRKEGQNVTLSCEQNLNHDAMYWYRQDPGQGLRLIYYSQIVNDFQKGDIAEGYSVSREKKESFPLTVTSAQKNPTAFYLCASSISGGPLNTGELFFGEGSRLTVL.

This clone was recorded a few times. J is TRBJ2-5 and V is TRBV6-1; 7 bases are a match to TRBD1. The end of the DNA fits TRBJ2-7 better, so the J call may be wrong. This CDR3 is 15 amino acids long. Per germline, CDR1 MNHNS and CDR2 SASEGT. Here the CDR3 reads CASHKGASQVYEQYF. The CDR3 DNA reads TGTGCCAGCCACAAGGGGGCTTCGCAGGTCTACGAGCAGTACTTC.

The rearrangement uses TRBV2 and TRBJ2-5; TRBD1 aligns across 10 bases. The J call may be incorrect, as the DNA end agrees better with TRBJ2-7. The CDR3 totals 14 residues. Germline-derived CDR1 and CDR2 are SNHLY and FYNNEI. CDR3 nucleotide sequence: TGTGCCAGCAGATCGGGACAGGGGAACTACGAGCAGTACTTC. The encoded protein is CASRSGQGNYEQYF.

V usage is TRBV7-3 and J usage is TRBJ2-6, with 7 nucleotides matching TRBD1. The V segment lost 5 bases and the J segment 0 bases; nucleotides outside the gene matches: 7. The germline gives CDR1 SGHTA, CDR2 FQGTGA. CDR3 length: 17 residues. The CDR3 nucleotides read TGTGCCAGCAGCCCACAGGGGCGACTCTCTGGGGCCAACGTCCTGACTTTC. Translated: CASSPQGRLSGANVLTF.

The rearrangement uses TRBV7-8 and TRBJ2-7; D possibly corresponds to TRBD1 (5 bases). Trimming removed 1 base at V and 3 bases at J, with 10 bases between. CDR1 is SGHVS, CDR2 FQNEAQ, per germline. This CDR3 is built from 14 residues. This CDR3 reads CASSLGRTGYEQYF. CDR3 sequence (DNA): TGTGCCAGCAGCTTAGGTCGAACAGGCTACGAGCAGTACTTC.

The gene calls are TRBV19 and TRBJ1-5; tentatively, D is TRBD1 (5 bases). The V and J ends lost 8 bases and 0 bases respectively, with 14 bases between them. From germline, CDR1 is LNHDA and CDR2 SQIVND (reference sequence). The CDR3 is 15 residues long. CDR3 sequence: CASSLRGDSNQPQHF. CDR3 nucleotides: TGTGCCAGTTCCCTCCGGGGGGATAGCAATCAGCCCCAGCATTTT.

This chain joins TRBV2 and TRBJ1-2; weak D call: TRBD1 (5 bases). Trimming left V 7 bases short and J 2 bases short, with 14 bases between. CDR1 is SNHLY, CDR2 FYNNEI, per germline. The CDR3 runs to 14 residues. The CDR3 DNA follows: TGTGCCAGCACTTCCAGGGTGGCAAACTATGGCTACACCTTC. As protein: CASTSRVANYGYTF. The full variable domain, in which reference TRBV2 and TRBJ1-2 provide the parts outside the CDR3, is EPEVTQTPSHQVTQMGQEVILRCVPISNHLYFYWYRQILGQKVEFLVSFYNNEISEKSEIFDDQFSVERPDGSNFTLKIRSTKLEDSAMYFCASTSRVANYGYTFGSGTRLTVV.

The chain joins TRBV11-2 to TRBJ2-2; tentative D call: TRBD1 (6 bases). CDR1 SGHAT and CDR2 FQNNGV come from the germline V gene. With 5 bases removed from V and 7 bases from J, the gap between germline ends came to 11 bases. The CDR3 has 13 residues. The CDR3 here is CASSPRQVGELFF. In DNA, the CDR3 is TGTGCCAGCAGCCCGCGACAGGTCGGGGAGCTGTTTTTT.

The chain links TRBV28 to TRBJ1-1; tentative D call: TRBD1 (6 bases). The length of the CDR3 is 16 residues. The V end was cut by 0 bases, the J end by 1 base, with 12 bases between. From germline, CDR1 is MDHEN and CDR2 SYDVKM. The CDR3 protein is CASSLWSWTANTEAFF. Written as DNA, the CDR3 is TGTGCCAGCAGTTTATGGAGCTGGACAGCGAACACTGAAGCTTTCTTT.

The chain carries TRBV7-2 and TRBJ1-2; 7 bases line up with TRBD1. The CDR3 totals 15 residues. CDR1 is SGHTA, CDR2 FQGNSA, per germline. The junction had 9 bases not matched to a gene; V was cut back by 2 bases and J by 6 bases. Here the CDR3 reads CASSLIRDTGDGYTF. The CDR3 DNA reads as TGTGCCAGCAGCTTAATTCGGGATACAGGGGATGGCTACACCTTC.

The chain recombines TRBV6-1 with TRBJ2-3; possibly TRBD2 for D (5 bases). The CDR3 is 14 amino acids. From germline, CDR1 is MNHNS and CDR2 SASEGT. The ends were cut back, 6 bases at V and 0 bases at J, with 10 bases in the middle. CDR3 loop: CASRRGFSTDTQYF. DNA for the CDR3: TGTGCCAGCAGACGGGGTTTTAGCACAGATACGCAGTATTTT.

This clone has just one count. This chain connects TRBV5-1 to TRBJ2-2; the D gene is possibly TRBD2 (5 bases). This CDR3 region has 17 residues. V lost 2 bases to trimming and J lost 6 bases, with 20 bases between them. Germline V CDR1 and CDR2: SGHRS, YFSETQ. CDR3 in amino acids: CASSLGHRDPKSGELFF. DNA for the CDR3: TGCGCCAGCAGCTTAGGCCACCGGGATCCAAAATCCGGGGAGCTGTTTTTT.

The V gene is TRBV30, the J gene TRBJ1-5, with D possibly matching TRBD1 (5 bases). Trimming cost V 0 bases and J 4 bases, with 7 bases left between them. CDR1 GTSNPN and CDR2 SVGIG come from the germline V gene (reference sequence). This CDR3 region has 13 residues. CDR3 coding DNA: TGTGCCTGGAGTGTAGGGGCGAATCAGCCCCAGCATTTT. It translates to CAWSVGANQPQHF.

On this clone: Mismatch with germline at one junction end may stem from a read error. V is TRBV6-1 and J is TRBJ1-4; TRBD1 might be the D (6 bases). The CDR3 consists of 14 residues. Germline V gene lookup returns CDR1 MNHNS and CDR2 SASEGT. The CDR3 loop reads CTSTLGGAGEKLFF. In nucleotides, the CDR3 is TGTACCAGCACTCTAGGGGGGGCAGGTGAAAAACTGTTTTTT.

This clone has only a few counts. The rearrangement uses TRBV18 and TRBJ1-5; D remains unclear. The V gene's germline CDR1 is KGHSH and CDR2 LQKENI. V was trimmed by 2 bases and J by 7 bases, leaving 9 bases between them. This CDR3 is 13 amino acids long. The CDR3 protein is CASSPIGGQPQHF. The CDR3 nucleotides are TGTGCCAGCTCACCAATCGGCGGCCAGCCCCAGCATTTT.